Shown below are 14 T cell receptor beta chains from a single sample sequenced in a study of follicular helper T cells after annual influenza vaccination. Using immunoSEQ multiplex PCR, the repertoire was profiled, and TCRdb retains in-frame clones only, with some absent. The table records approximately 10,000 clones, about 84% of them present only once. The starting material was CXCR5- memory CD4+ T cells sorted from blood, obtained 6 weeks after influenza vaccination. These receptors were taken from an adult who received the influenza vaccine.

The rearrangement joins TRBV28 to TRBJ2-3; no clear D gene. Trimming left V 6 bases short and J 5 bases short, with 12 bases between. The CDR3 loop spans 13 amino acids. Germline V CDR1 and CDR2: MDHEN, SYDVKM. The CDR3: CASSRLLGDTQYF. DNA of the CDR3: TGTGCCAGCAGCCGACTTCTAGGAGATACGCAGTATTTT.

The genes are TRBV28 and TRBJ2-1; 8 positions agree with TRBD1. The CDR3 runs to 16 residues. After removal of 6 bases from V and 1 base from J, the junction contained 8 bases not matched to a gene. Germline lookup yields CDR1 MDHEN and CDR2 SYDVKM. The CDR3 sequence: CASSNGQGPSYNEQFF. CDR3 DNA sequence: TGTGCCAGCAGCAACGGACAGGGCCCATCCTACAATGAGCAGTTCTTC.

The rearrangement links TRBV5-1 to TRBJ2-5; tentatively, D is TRBD1 (5 bases). Germline V lookup: CDR1 SGHRS, CDR2 YFSETQ. The length of the CDR3 is 15 residues. Trimming took 4 bases from V and 1 from J, leaving 14 bases between them. The DNA of the CDR3 is TGCGCCAGCAGCATACAAACCCAGGGCCAAGAGACCCAGTACTTC. Protein product: CASSIQTQGQETQYF. The whole variable domain, filled in from reference TRBV5-1 and TRBJ2-5, reads KAGVTQTPRYLIKTRGQQVTLSCSPISGHRSVSWYQQTPGQGLQFLFEYFSETQRNKGNFPGRFSGRQFSNSRSEMNVSTLELGDSALYLCASSIQTQGQETQYFGPGTRLLVL.

The chain links TRBV5-1 to TRBJ2-3; the D is unclear. Germline V gives CDR1 SGHRS, CDR2 YFSETQ. The CDR3 contains 15 residues. V lost 0 bases, J lost 4 bases, and 12 bases lay in between. The CDR3 bases are TGCGCCAGCAGCTTGGCTGGCAGACTCCCAGATACGCAGTATTTT. It encodes CASSLAGRLPDTQYF. The entire variable domain, with the rest obtained from reference TRBV5-1 and TRBJ2-3, is as follows: KAGVTQTPRYLIKTRGQQVTLSCSPISGHRSVSWYQQTPGQGLQFLFEYFSETQRNKGNFPGRFSGRQFSNSRSEMNVSTLELGDSALYLCASSLAGRLPDTQYFGPGTRLTVL.

As DNA, the CDR3 is TGTGCCAGCAGTGTCGACAGAGCTGGAAACACCATATATTTT. Translating gives CASSVDRAGNTIYF. The rearrangement joins TRBV28 to TRBJ1-3; possible D gene TRBD1, 5 bases. Germline V CDR1 and CDR2: MDHEN, SYDVKM. CDR3 length: 14 residues. Trimming pared 5 bases from V and 2 bases from J, leaving 10 bases between.

V gene TRBV5-1 combines with J gene TRBJ1-5; TRBD1 matches at 9 bases. Per the germline V gene, CDR1 is SGHRS and CDR2 is YFSETQ. After removal of 4 bases from V and 2 bases from J, the junction contained 4 bases not matched to a gene. The length of the CDR3 is 15 residues. CDR3 DNA: TGCGCCAGCAGCCCGGGACAGGGAGGCAATCAGCCCCAGCATTTT. Amino acids: CASSPGQGGNQPQHF.

Regarding this clone: Other DNA sequences of this sample code for an identical CDR3. The genes are TRBV27 and TRBJ1-2, with D tentatively TRBD1 (5 bases). Trimming cost V 0 bases and J 8 bases, with 22 bases left between them. The CDR3 is 17 amino acids. Per germline, CDR1 MNHEY and CDR2 SMNVEV (reference sequence). The CDR3 sequence is CASSLSAQWGVGGGYTF. CDR3 in DNA: TGTGCCAGCAGTTTATCGGCCCAATGGGGGGTAGGTGGGGGCTACACCTTC.

The chain links TRBV4-3 to TRBJ1-1; weak D call: TRBD1 (5 bases). CDR3 length: 15 amino acids. The V end was cut by 1 base, the J end by 9 bases, with 18 bases between. Looked up from germline, CDR1 is LGHNA and CDR2 is YSLEER. This CDR3 is CASSQVVSRDAKAFF. Written as DNA, the CDR3 is TGCGCCAGCAGCCAAGTAGTAAGCAGGGACGCTAAAGCTTTCTTT.

The chain employs TRBV6-1 and TRBJ1-1, with D hard to call. V was cut by 3 bases and J by 4 bases, with 9 bases left in between. This CDR3 has 13 residues. CDR1 and CDR2 (germline): MNHNS, SASEGT. CDR3 in DNA: TGTGCCAGCAGTGAGGTACGGGGCACTGAAGCTTTCTTT. Protein sequence: CASSEVRGTEAFF.

The rearrangement links TRBV9 to TRBJ2-5; 7 bases are shared with TRBD1. The CDR3 extends over 16 amino acids. V was clipped by 4 bases and J by 5 bases; unmatched bases: 14. Germline V lookup: CDR1 SGDLS, CDR2 YYNGEE. The CDR3 spells CASSHRQGPCSETQYF. The CDR3 DNA sequence: TGTGCCAGCAGCCACAGACAGGGACCATGTTCGGAGACCCAGTACTTC.

V usage is TRBV11-3 and J usage is TRBJ2-2; no firm D call. The V end was cut by 4 bases, the J end by 1 base, with 7 bases between. The CDR3 runs 14 residues. Germline CDR1 SGHNT, CDR2 YENEEA. The CDR3 bases are TGTGCCAGCAGCTCTCAGGAGAACACCGGGGAGCTGTTTTTT. Its translation is CASSSQENTGELFF.

This rearrangement joins TRBV5-1 to TRBJ1-2; D is possibly TRBD1 (5 bases). Germline V gives CDR1 SGHRS, CDR2 YFSETQ. Deletions cut 4 bases from V and 4 bases from J, with 17 bases between. This CDR3 has 15 residues. CDR3 DNA: TGCGCCAGCAGCAACGGACTACAGGCCTTCTATGGCTACACCTTC. Amino acids: CASSNGLQAFYGYTF. The full variable domain, rest sourced from reference TRBV5-1 and TRBJ1-2, is KAGVTQTPRYLIKTRGQQVTLSCSPISGHRSVSWYQQTPGQGLQFLFEYFSETQRNKGNFPGRFSGRQFSNSRSEMNVSTLELGDSALYLCASSNGLQAFYGYTFGSGTRLTVV.

The chain links TRBV15 to TRBJ1-5; 9 bases line up with TRBD1. The CDR3 loop spans 20 amino acids. CDR1 LNHNV and CDR2 YYDKDF come from the germline V gene (reference sequence). Losses at the gene ends were 0 bases for V and 6 bases for J; bases not matched to a gene: 18. The chain's CDR3 is CATSRDLSGTGSGYGQPQHF. CDR3 DNA sequence: TGTGCCACCAGCAGAGACCTGTCCGGGACAGGGAGTGGATATGGTCAGCCCCAGCATTTT.

V gene TRBV19 combines with J gene TRBJ1-1; the match to TRBD1 covers 8 bases. The CDR3 totals 15 residues. Germline V lookup: CDR1 LNHDA, CDR2 SQIVND (reference sequence). The junction had 5 bases not matched to a gene; V was cut back by 4 bases and J by 1 base. CDR3 in amino acids: CASSRGQAKNTEAFF. The CDR3 DNA reads as TGTGCCAGTAGTAGGGGACAGGCTAAGAACACTGAAGCTTTCTTT. The variable domain in full, with the rest retrieved from reference TRBV19 and TRBJ1-1, is DGGITQSPKYLFRKEGQNVTLSCEQNLNHDAMYWYRQDPGQGLRLIYYSQIVNDFQKGDIAEGYSVSREKKESFPLTVTSAQKNPTAFYLCASSRGQAKNTEAFFGQGTRLTVV.